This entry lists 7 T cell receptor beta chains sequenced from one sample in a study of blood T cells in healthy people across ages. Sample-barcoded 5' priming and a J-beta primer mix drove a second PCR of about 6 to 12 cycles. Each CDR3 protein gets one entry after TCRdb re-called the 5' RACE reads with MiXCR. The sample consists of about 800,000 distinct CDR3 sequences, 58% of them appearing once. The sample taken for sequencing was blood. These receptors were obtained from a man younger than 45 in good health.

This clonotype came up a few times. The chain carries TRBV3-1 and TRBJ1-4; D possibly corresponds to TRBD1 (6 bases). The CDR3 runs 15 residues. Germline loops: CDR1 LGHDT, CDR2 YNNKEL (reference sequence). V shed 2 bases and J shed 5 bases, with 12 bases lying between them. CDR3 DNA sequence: TGTGCCAGCAGCCAATCCGACAGGCGGAATGAAAAACTGTTTTTT. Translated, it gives CASSQSDRRNEKLFF.

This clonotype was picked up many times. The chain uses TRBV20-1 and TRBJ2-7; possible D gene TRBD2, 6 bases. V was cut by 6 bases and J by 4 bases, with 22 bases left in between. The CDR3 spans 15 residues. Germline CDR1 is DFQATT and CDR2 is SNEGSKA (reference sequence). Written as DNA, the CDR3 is TGCAGTGCCGAAGCCGAAAATCGGGGGAGGTACGAGCAGTACTTC. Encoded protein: CSAEAENRGRYEQYF.

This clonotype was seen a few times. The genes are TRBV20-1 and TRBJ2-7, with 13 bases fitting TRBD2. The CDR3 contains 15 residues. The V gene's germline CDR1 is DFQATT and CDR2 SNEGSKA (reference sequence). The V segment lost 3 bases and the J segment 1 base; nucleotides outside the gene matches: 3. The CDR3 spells CSARRLAGGSYEQYF. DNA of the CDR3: TGCAGTGCTAGGCGACTAGCGGGGGGATCCTACGAGCAGTACTTC.

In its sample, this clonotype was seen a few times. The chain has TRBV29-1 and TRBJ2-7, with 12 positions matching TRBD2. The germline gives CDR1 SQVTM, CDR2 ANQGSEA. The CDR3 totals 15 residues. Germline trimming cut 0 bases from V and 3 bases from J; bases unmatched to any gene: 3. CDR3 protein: CSVEDLAGGIYEQYF. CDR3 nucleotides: TGCAGCGTTGAAGATCTAGCGGGAGGGATCTACGAGCAGTACTTC.

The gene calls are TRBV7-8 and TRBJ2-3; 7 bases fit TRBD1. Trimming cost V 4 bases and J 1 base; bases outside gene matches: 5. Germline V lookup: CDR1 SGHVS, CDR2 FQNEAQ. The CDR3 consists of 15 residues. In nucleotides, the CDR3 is TGTGCCAGCAGCTCCCCGGGACAGCGCACAGATACGCAGTATTTT. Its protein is CASSSPGQRTDTQYF.

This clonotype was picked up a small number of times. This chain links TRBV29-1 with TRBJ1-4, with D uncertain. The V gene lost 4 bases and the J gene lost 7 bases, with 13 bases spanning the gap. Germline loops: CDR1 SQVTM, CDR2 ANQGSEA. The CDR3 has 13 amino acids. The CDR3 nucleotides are TGCAGCGTTGTAGACCTGTTGAGTGAAAAACTGTTTTTT. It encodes CSVVDLLSEKLFF.

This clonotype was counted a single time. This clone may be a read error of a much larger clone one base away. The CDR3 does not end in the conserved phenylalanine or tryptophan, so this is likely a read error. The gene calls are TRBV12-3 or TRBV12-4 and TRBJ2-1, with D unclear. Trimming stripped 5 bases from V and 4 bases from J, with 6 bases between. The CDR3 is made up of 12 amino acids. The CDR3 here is CASSLEYNEQFV. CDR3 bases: TGTGCCAGCAGTCTCGAGTACAATGAGCAGTTCGTC.